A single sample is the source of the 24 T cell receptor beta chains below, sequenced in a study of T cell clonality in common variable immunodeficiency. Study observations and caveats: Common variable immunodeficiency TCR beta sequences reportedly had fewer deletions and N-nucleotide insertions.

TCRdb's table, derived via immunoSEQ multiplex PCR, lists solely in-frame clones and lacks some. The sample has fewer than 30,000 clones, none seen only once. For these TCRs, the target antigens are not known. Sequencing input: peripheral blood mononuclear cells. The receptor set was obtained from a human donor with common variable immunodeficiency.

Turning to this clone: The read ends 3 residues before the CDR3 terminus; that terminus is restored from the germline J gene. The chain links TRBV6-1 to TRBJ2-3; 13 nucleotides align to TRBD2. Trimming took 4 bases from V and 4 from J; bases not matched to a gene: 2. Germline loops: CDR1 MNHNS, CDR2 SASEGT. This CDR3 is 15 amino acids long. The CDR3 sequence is CASSVLAGGPDTQYF. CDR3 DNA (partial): TGTGCCAGCAGTGTACTAGCGGGAGGGCCAGATACG.

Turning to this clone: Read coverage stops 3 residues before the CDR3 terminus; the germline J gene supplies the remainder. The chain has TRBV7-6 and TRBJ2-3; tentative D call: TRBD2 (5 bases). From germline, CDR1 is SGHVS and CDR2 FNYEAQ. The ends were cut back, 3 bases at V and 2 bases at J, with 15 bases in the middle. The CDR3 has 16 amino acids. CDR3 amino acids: CASSFRAEALTDTQYF. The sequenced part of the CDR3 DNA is TGTGCCAGCAGCTTTCGAGCGGAGGCCCTCACAGATACG.

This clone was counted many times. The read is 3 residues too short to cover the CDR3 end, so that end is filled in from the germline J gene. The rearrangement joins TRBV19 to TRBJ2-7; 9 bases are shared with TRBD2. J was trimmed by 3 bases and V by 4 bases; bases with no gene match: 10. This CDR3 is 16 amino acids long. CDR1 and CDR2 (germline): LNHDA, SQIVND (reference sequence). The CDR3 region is CASSTVSGRSLYEQYF. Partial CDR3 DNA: TGTGCCAGTAGTACCGTCAGCGGGAGGAGTCTCTACGAG.

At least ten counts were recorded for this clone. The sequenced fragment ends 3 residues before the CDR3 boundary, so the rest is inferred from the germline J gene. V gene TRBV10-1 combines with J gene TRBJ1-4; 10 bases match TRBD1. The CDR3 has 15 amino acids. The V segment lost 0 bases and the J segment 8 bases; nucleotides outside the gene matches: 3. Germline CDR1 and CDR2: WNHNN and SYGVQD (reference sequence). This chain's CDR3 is CASSESRTGGEKLFF. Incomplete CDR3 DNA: TGCGCCAGCAGTGAGTCGCGGACAGGGGGGGAAAAA.

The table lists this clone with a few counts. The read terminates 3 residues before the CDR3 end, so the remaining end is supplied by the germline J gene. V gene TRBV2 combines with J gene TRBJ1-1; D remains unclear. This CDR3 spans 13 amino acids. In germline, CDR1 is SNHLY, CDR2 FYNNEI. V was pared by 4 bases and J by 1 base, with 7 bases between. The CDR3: CASSVQQNTEAFF. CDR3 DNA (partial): TGTGCCAGCAGTGTGCAACAGAACACTGAA.

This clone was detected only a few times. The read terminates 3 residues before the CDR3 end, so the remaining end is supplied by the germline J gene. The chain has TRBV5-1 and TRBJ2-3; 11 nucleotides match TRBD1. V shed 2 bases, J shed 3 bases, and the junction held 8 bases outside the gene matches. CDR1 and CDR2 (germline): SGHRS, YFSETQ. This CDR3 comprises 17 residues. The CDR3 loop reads CASSFGGQGANTDTQYF. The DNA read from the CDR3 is TGCGCCAGCAGCTTTGGCGGACAGGGGGCGAATACAGATACG. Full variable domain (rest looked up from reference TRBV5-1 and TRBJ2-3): KAGVTQTPRYLIKTRGQQVTLSCSPISGHRSVSWYQQTPGQGLQFLFEYFSETQRNKGNFPGRFSGRQFSNSRSEMNVSTLELGDSALYLCASSFGGQGANTDTQYFGPGTRLTVL.

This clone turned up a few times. CDR3 sequence reads: CASSGDRFSYEQYF. The sequenced CDR3 bases are TGTGCCAGCAGCGGGGACAGATTCTCCTACGAG. The chain recombines TRBV2 with TRBJ2-7; 7 bases match TRBD1. The read halts 3 residues ahead of the CDR3 end, with the missing end drawn from the germline J gene. Per germline, CDR1 SNHLY and CDR2 FYNNEI. This CDR3 has 14 amino acids. V lost 6 bases to trimming and J lost 0 bases; unmatched junction nucleotides: 5.

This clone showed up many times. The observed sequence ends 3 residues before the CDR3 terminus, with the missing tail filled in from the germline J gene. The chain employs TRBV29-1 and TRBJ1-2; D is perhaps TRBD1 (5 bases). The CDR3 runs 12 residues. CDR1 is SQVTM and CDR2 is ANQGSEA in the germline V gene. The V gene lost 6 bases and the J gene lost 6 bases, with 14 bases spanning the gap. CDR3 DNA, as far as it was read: TGCAGCGTGTACGGGGGTGATAATGGC. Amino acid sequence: CSVYGGDNG. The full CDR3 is CSVYGGDNGYTF.

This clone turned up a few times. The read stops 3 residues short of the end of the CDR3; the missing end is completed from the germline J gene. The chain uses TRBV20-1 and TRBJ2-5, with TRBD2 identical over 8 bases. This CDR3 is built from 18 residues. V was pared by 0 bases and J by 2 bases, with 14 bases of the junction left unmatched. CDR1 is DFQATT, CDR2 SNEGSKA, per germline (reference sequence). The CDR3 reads CSARETSGRTGRQETQYF. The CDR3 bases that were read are TGCAGTGCTAGAGAAACCAGCGGGAGAACGGGTAGACAAGAGACC.

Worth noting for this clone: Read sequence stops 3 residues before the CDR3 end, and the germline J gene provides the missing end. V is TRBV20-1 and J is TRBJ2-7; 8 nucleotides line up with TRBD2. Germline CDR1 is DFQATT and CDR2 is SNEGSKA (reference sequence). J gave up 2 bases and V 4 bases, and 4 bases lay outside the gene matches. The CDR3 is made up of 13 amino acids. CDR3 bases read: TGCAGTGCTATGACTAGCGCGACCTACGAG. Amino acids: CSAMTSATYE. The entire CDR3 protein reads CSAMTSATYEQYF.

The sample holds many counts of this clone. The DNA read from the CDR3 is TGTGCCAGCAGCCCTGGGACAGGGTGGGGTGAG. Protein sequence: CASSPGTGWGE. Given in full, the CDR3 is CASSPGTGWGEQFF. The chain has TRBV7-9 and TRBJ2-1, with 9 nucleotides matching TRBD1. Coverage ceases 3 residues before the CDR3 finishes, and the germline J gene fills in the end. This CDR3 is built from 14 residues. In germline, CDR1 is SEHNR, CDR2 FQNEAQ (reference sequence). The V gene end was trimmed by 5 bases and the J gene end by 9 bases; junction bases not matched to a gene: 8.

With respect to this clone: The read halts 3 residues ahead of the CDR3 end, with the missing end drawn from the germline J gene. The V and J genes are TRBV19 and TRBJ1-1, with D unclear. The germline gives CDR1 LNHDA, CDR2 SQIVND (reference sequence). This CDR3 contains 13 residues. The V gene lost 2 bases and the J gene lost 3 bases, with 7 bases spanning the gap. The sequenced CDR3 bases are TGTGCCAGTAGTATATTAGGGCACACTGAA. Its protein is CASSILGHTE. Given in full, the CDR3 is CASSILGHTEAFF. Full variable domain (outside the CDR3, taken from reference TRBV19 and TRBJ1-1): DGGITQSPKYLFRKEGQNVTLSCEQNLNHDAMYWYRQDPGQGLRLIYYSQIVNDFQKGDIAEGYSVSREKKESFPLTVTSAQKNPTAFYLCASSILGHTEAFFGQGTRLTVV.

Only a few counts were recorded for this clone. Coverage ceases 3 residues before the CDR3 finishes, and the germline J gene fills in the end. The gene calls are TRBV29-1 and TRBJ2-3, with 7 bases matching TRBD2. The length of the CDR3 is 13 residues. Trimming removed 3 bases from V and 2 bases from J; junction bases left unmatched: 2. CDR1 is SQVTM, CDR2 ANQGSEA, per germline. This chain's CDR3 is CSVERESTDTQYF. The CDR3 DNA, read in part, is TGCAGCGTTGAGCGGGAGTCCACAGATACG.

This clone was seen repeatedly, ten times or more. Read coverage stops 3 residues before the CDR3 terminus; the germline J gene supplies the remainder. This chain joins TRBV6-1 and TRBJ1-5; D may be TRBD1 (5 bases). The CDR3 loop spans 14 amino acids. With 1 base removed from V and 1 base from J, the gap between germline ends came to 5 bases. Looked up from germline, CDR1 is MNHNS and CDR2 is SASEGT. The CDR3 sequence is CASSEGQSNQPQHF. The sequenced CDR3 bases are TGTGCCAGCAGTGAAGGACAGAGCAATCAGCCC.

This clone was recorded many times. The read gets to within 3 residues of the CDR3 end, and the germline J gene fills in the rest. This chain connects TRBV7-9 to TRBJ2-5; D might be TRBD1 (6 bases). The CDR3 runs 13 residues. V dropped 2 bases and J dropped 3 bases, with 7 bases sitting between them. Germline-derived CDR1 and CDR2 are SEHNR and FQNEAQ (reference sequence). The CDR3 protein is CASSLWTEETQYF. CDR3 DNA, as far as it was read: TGTGCCAGCAGCTTATGGACAGAAGAGACC.

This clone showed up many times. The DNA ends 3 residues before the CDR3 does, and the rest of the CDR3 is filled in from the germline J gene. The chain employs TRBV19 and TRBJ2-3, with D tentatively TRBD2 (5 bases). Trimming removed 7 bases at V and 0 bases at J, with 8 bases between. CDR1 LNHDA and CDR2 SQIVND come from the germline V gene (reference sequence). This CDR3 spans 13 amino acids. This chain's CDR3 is CASNSGSTDTQYF. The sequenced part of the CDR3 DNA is TGTGCCAGTAACAGCGGTAGCACAGATACG. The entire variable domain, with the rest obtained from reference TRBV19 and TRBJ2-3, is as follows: DGGITQSPKYLFRKEGQNVTLSCEQNLNHDAMYWYRQDPGQGLRLIYYSQIVNDFQKGDIAEGYSVSREKKESFPLTVTSAQKNPTAFYLCASNSGSTDTQYFGPGTRLTVL.

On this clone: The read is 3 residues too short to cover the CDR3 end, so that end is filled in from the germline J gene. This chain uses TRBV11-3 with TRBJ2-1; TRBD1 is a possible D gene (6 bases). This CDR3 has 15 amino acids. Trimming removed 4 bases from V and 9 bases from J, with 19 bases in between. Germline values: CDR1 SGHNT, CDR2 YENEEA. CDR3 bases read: TGTGCCAGCAGCTCGTCTTCAGGGGTTACGGGTGAG. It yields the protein CASSSSSGVTGE. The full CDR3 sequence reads CASSSSSGVTGEQFF.

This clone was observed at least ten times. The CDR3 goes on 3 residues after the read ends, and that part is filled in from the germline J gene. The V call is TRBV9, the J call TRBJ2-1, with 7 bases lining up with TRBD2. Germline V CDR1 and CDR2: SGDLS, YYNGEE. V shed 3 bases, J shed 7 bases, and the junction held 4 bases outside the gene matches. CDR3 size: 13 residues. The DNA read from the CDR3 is TGTGCCAGCAGCGCGGGGGGTTTGAATGAG. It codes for CASSAGGLNE. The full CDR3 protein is CASSAGGLNEQFF.

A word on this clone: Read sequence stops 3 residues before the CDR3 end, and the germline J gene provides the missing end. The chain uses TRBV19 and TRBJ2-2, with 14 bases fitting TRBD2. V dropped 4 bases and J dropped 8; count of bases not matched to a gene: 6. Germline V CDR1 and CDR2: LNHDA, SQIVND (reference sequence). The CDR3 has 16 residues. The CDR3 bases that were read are TGTGCCAGTAGTAGCTGGACTAGCGGGAGGTCGGGGGAG. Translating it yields CASSSWTSGRSGE. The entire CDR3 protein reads CASSSWTSGRSGELFF.

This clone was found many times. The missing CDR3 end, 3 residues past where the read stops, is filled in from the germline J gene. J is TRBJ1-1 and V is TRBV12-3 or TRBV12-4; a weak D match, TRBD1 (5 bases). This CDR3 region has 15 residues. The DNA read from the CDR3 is TGTGCCAGCAGTTTAACCGGGACTAGCGGTTCCGGC. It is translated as CASSLTGTSGSG. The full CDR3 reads CASSLTGTSGSGAFF.

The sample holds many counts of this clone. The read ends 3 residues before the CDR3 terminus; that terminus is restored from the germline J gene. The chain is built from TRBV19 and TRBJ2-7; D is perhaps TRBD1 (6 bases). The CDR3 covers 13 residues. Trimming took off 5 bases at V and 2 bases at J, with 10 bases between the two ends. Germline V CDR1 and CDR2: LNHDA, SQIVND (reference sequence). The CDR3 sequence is CASSWDTAYEQYF. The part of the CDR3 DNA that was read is TGTGCCAGTAGTTGGGACACCGCCTACGAG. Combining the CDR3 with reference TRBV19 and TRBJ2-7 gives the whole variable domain DGGITQSPKYLFRKEGQNVTLSCEQNLNHDAMYWYRQDPGQGLRLIYYSQIVNDFQKGDIAEGYSVSREKKESFPLTVTSAQKNPTAFYLCASSWDTAYEQYFGPGTRLTVT.

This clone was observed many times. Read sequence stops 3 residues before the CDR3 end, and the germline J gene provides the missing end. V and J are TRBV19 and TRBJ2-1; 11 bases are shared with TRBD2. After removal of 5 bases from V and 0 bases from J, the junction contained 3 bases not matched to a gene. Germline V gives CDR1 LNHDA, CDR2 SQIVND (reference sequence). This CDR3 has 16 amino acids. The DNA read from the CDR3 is TGTGCCAGTAGTGAAACTAGCGGGAGCTCCTACAATGAG. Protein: CASSETSGSSYNE. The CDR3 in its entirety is CASSETSGSSYNEQFF.

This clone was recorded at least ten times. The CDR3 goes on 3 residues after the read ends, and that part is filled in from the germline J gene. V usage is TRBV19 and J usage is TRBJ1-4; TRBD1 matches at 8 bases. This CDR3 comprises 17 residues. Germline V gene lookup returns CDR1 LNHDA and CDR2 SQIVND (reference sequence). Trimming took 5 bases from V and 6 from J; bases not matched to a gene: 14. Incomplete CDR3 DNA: TGTGCCAGTAGTGTTGGACAGGGCCTATGGATGGATGAAAAA. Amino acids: CASSVGQGLWMDEK. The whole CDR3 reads CASSVGQGLWMDEKLFF.

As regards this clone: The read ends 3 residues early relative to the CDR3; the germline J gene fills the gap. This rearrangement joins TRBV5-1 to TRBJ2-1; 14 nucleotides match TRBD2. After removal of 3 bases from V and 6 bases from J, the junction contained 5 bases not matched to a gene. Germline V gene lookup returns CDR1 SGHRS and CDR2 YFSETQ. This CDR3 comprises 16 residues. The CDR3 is CASSSTGTSGSNEQFF. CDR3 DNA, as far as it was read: TGCGCCAGCAGCTCCACCGGGACTAGCGGGAGCAATGAG.